This entry features one TCR beta chain sequence. The specificity of this receptor is unknown. The input lacks base qualities; no much larger clone sits a single base away. The time point label of this sample denotes: progressive disease on ibrutinib. For TCR beta library preparation, roughly 1.8 micrograms of genomic DNA was extracted from cryopreserved PBMCs. Longitudinal blood samples from CLL patients on ibrutinib monotherapy were analyzed using high-throughput TCR beta sequencing. The patients were enrolled in a single-center, open-label phase 2 trial of ibrutinib monotherapy. This specimen belongs to a study of cytotoxic CD8 clonotypes in ibrutinib-treated CLL (dated by TCRdb to 2020 to 2023). As for the study more broadly: The cohort included some 14 treatment-naive and ten to eleven relapsed/refractory patients; about 17 were IGHV unmutated. The response samples were drawn at a median of approximately 12 months into treatment, with a range of roughly 6 to 36 months. Longitudinal samples were obtainable from about 30% of the roughly 90 participants in the trial. Cryopreserved peripheral blood mononuclear cells were collected before treatment, at response, and at either disease progression or sustained remission. On average, each sample yielded 270,000 or so productive templates and tens of thousands of productive rearrangements. Patients were still on ibrutinib when every remission and progressive disease sample was collected. Partial responses were observed in roughly 24 patients and complete responses in 2; after a median follow-up of 68 months, remission was maintained in 15 or so patients and progression was observed in approximately twelve. Study-wide conclusions, independent of this receptor: Baseline clonality exceeded that of age-matched healthy donors and correlated strongly with circulating CD8+ T-cell counts. Clonality rose at ibrutinib response, remained stable during sustained remission, and dropped back toward baseline at progression. Lymph node repertoires were not examined, and the timing of sampling was not matched between patients in sustained remission and those whose disease progressed. Public clonotypes were rare and either shrank or stayed stable during treatment, and the rise in clonality at ibrutinib response reflected expansion of private clonotypes.

The goal of deep resolution MiSeq sequencing was a depth between 1 in 1 million and 1 in 200,000 T cells, and coverage averaged 10x per clonotype. TCR beta libraries were generated with the immunoSEQ hsTCRB Kit. For the original study's pipeline: ImmunoSEQ Data Assistant and ImmunoSEQ Analyzer were used for data analysis, and V, D and J genes were assigned according to IMGT definitions. Clonality was computed as one minus normalized Shannon entropy of productive rearrangement frequencies, ranging from 0 to 1. Only overrepresented clonotypes making up at least 0.05% of each patient's repertoire were included in the public clonotype analysis. Approximately 14 age-matched healthy donor repertoires from immuneACCESS were used as controls for clonality. The source is immuneACCESS, and TCRdb retained only in-frame sequences with V and J called. Part of the clones is not carried over; for the studies checked, unresolved V genes explain less than half of this, and the remainder is unexplained. That table gives V, J and clone size, and the DNA gave D and trimming. The table for this sample lists fewer than 40,000 clones; approximately 67% of them were counted only once. The ten largest clones represent 5.5% to 7% of the sample.

The germline V gene (reference sequence) sets CDR1 to GTSNPN and CDR2 to SVGIG. V loses 3 bases, J loses 11 bases, and the germline ends lie 20 bases apart. From its cysteine to its phenylalanine, the CDR3 spans 15 amino acids. The retained sequence is limited to the CDR3, 45 bases, with the frame set at the first base. The origin of this receptor is a human donor with chronic lymphocytic leukemia. The material sequenced was PBMCs, taken at disease progression, from a patient treated with ibrutinib. Rearrangement joined TRBV30 to TRBJ1-6; perhaps TRBD1 is the D gene, with 6 bases matching. The bases are TGTGCCTGGAGAGCACTACGGGGGGCCGGGGCACCCCTCCACTTT. It is translated as CAWRALRGAGAPLHF. The reference TRBV30 and TRBJ1-6 proteins fill in what lies around the CDR3, so the full variable domain reads SQTIHQWPATLVQPVGSPLSLECTVEGTSNPNLYWYRQAAGRGLQLLFYSVGIGQISSEVPQNLSASRPQDRQFILSSKKLLLSDSGFYLCAWRALRGAGAPLHFGNGTRLTVT.